This is a list of T cell receptor beta chains from one sample in a study. Each CDR3 protein gets one entry after TCRdb re-called the multiplex PCR reads with MiXCR. The data show about a thousand distinct CDR3 sequences, with over 2.5% seen just once and roughly 52% held by the top ten. The sample consisted of tumor-infiltrating Tregs sorted from the breast tumor. Receptor source: a female donor with breast cancer. Each CDR3 is given with its conserved first and last residue. Size values are once, few and many counts, or a class for expanded clones, and some rows have none.

J: TRBJ1-2
size: medium-sized
V: TRBV12-3/TRBV12-4
CDR3: CASSPSGLGGYTF

J: TRBJ1-2
size: large
V: TRBV12-3/TRBV12-4
CDR3: CASSLESNYGYTF

J: TRBJ1-2
size: medium-sized
V: TRBV12-3/TRBV12-4
CDR3: CASRFSGGGYTF

J: TRBJ1-2
size: hyperexpanded
V: TRBV12-3/TRBV12-4
CDR3: CASSLMRTGAGGYTF

J: TRBJ1-2
size: many
V: TRBV12-3/TRBV12-4
CDR3: CASSLGQGHYGYTF

J: TRBJ1-2
size: large
V: TRBV12-3/TRBV12-4
CDR3: CASTTGTYGYTF

J: TRBJ1-2
size: medium-sized
V: TRBV12-3/TRBV12-4
CDR3: CASGPTGRGGYGYTF

J: TRBJ1-2
size: medium-sized
V: TRBV12-3/TRBV12-4
CDR3: CASSFRNYGYTF

J: TRBJ1-2
size: large
V: TRBV12-3/TRBV12-4
CDR3: CASSLGNRRDGYTF

J: TRBJ1-2
size: medium-sized
V: TRBV12-3/TRBV12-4
CDR3: CASSPSSVGYTF

J: TRBJ1-2
size: medium-sized
V: TRBV12-3/TRBV12-4
CDR3: CASSLAGDTGYGYTF

J: TRBJ1-2
size: many
V: TRBV12-3/TRBV12-4
CDR3: CASSERGANYGYTF

J: TRBJ1-2
size: medium-sized
V: TRBV12-3/TRBV12-4
CDR3: CASSLAMRADNYGYTF

J: TRBJ1-2
size: medium-sized
V: TRBV12-3/TRBV12-4
CDR3: CASSPEGAGYTF

J: TRBJ1-2
size: medium-sized
V: TRBV12-3/TRBV12-4
CDR3: CASNAGPANYGYTF

J: TRBJ1-2
size: NA
V: TRBV12-3/TRBV12-4
CDR3: CASCSLWPGNYDYTF

J: TRBJ1-2
size: medium-sized
V: TRBV12-3/TRBV12-4
CDR3: CASSLLTGDGYTF

J: TRBJ1-2
size: medium-sized
V: TRBV12-3/TRBV12-4
CDR3: CASSHPGLLDYGYTF

J: TRBJ1-2
size: medium-sized
V: TRBV12-3/TRBV12-4
CDR3: CASSLNNYGYTF

J: TRBJ1-2
size: large
V: TRBV12-3/TRBV12-4
CDR3: CASSLRGNGYTF

J: TRBJ1-2
size: medium-sized
V: TRBV12-3/TRBV12-4
CDR3: CASSFDRDPLYGYTF

J: TRBJ1-2
size: medium-sized
V: TRBV12-3/TRBV12-4
CDR3: CASSKWVGEGYTF

J: TRBJ1-2
size: NA
V: TRBV12-3/TRBV12-4
CDR3: CASSSSGNRDGYTF

J: TRBJ1-2
size: medium-sized
V: TRBV12-3/TRBV12-4
CDR3: CASSLQYGYTF

J: TRBJ1-2
size: medium-sized
V: TRBV12-3/TRBV12-4
CDR3: CASSPYRVYGYTF

J: TRBJ1-2
size: medium-sized
V: TRBV12-3/TRBV12-4
CDR3: CASSLLDSRYGYTF

J: TRBJ1-2
size: medium-sized
V: TRBV12-3/TRBV12-4
CDR3: CASRQGREASYTF

J: TRBJ1-2
size: medium-sized
V: TRBV12-3/TRBV12-4
CDR3: CASRTTGNYGYTF

J: TRBJ1-2
size: many
V: TRBV12-3/TRBV12-4
CDR3: CASSPQGLGYGYTF

J: TRBJ1-2
size: medium-sized
V: TRBV12-3/TRBV12-4
CDR3: CASSQTAYGYTF

J: TRBJ1-2
size: medium-sized
V: TRBV12-3/TRBV12-4
CDR3: CASSINRGGYTF

J: TRBJ1-2
size: medium-sized
V: TRBV12-3/TRBV12-4
CDR3: CASSRGPRPLASEGYTF

J: TRBJ1-2
size: medium-sized
V: TRBV12-3/TRBV12-4
CDR3: CASSSDKEGYGYTF

J: TRBJ1-2
size: large
V: TRBV12-5
CDR3: CASASDGYGYTF

J: TRBJ1-2
size: many
V: TRBV12-3/TRBV12-4
CDR3: CASSPDRRAYGYTF

J: TRBJ1-2
size: large
V: TRBV12-3/TRBV12-4
CDR3: CASSLAGYGYTF

J: TRBJ1-2
size: medium-sized
V: TRBV12-3/TRBV12-4
CDR3: CASRQGLGGYTF

J: TRBJ1-2
size: large
V: TRBV12-3/TRBV12-4
CDR3: CASSPGDLNYGYTF

J: TRBJ1-2
size: medium-sized
V: TRBV12-3/TRBV12-4
CDR3: CASSSNYGYTF

J: TRBJ1-2
size: medium-sized
V: TRBV12-3/TRBV12-4
CDR3: CASSSSGTGGYGYTF

J: TRBJ1-2
size: many
V: TRBV12-3/TRBV12-4
CDR3: CASSERRINYGYTF

J: TRBJ1-2
size: large
V: TRBV12-3/TRBV12-4
CDR3: CASSLGQYYGYTF

J: TRBJ1-2
size: many
V: TRBV12-3/TRBV12-4
CDR3: CASSTQEDYGYTF

J: TRBJ1-2
size: medium-sized
V: TRBV12-3/TRBV12-4
CDR3: CASSITSRAVYGYTF

J: TRBJ1-2
size: medium-sized
V: TRBV12-3/TRBV12-4
CDR3: CASSKVQGTYGYTF

J: TRBJ1-2
size: medium-sized
V: TRBV12-3/TRBV12-4
CDR3: CASSFPAFYGYTF

J: TRBJ1-2
size: medium-sized
V: TRBV12-3/TRBV12-4
CDR3: CASSLGRRYGYTF

J: TRBJ1-2
size: medium-sized
V: TRBV12-3/TRBV12-4
CDR3: CASSFAQPNYGYTF

J: TRBJ1-2
size: medium-sized
V: TRBV12-3/TRBV12-4
CDR3: CASSSPHREHNYGYTF

J: TRBJ1-2
size: medium-sized
V: TRBV12-3/TRBV12-4
CDR3: CASSSSGTGGYTF

J: TRBJ1-2
size: medium-sized
V: TRBV12-3/TRBV12-4
CDR3: CASKRQGGSYGYTF

J: TRBJ1-2
size: medium-sized
V: TRBV12-3/TRBV12-4
CDR3: CASSYRGGGGYTF

J: TRBJ1-2
size: medium-sized
V: TRBV12-3/TRBV12-4
CDR3: CASSMDRNYGYTF

J: TRBJ1-2
size: large
V: TRBV12-3/TRBV12-4
CDR3: CASSSTGLGYTF

J: TRBJ1-2
size: many
V: TRBV12-3/TRBV12-4
CDR3: CASSLGPGEFGYTF

J: TRBJ1-2
size: medium-sized
V: TRBV12-3/TRBV12-4
CDR3: CASSSGLRDNYGYTF

J: TRBJ1-2
size: medium-sized
V: TRBV12-3/TRBV12-4
CDR3: CASTFTGNTYYTF

J: TRBJ1-2
size: once
V: TRBV12-3/TRBV12-4
CDR3: CASRRTGTMAYTF